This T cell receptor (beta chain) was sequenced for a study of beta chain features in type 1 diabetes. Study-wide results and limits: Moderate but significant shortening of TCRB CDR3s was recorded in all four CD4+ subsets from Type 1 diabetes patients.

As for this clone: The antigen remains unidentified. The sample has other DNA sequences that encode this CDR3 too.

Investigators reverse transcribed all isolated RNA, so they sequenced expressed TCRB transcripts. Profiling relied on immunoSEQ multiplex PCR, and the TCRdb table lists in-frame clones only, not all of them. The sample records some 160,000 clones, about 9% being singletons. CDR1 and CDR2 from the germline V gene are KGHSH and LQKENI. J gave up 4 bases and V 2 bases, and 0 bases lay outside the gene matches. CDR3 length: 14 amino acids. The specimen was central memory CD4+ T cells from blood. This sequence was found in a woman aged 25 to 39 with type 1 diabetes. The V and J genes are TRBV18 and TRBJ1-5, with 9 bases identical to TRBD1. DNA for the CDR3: TGTGCCAGCTCACCAGGACAGGGGAATCAGCCCCAGCATTTT. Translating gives CASSPGQGNQPQHF.